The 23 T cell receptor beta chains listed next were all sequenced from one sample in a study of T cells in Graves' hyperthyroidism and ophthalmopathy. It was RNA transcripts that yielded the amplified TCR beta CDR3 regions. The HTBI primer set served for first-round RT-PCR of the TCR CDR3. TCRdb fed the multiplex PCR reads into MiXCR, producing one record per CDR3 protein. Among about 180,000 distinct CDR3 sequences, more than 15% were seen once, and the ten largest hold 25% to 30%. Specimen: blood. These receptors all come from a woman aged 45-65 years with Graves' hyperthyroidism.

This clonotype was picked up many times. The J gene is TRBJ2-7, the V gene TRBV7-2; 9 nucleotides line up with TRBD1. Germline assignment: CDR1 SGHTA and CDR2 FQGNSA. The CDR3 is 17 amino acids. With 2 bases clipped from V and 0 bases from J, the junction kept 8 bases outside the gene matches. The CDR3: CASSLFGTGTSSYEQYF. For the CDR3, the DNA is TGTGCCAGCAGCTTATTCGGGACAGGGACGAGCTCCTACGAGCAGTACTTC.

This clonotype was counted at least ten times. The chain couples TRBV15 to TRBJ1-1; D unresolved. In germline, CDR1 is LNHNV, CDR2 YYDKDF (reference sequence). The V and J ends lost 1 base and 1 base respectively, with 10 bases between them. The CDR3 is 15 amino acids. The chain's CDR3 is CATSRASWENTEAFF. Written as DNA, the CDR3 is TGTGCCACCAGCAGAGCCAGTTGGGAGAACACTGAAGCTTTCTTT.

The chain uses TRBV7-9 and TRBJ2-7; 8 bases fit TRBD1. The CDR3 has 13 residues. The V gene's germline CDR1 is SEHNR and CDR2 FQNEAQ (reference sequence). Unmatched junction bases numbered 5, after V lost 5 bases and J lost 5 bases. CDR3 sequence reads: CASSIEDRDEQYF. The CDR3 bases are TGTGCCAGCAGCATCGAGGACAGGGACGAGCAGTACTTC.

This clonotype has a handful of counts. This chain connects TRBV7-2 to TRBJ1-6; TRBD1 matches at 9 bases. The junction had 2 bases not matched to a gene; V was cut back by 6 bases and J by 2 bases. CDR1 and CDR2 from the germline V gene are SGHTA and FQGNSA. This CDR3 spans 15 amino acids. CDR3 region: CASRGQGPYNSPLHF. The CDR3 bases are TGTGCCAGCAGGGGACAGGGACCCTATAATTCACCCCTCCACTTT.

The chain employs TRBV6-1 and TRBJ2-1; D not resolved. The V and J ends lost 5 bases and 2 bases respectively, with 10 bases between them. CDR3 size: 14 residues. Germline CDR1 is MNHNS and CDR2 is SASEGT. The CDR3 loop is CASSYNPAYNEQFF. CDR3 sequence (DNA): TGTGCCAGCAGTTATAACCCTGCCTACAATGAGCAGTTCTTC.

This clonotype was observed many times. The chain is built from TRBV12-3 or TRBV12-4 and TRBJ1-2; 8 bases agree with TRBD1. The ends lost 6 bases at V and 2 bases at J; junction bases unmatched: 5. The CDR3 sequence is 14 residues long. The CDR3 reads CASRPSGGNYGYTF. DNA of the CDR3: TGTGCCAGCAGGCCGTCAGGGGGCAACTATGGCTACACCTTC.

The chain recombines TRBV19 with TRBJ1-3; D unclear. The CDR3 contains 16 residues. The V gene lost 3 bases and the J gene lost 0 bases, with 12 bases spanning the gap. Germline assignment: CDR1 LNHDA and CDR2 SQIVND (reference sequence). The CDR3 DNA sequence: TGTGCCAGTAGTATCCTCGTCAGACACTCTGGAAACACCATATATTTT. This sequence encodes CASSILVRHSGNTIYF.

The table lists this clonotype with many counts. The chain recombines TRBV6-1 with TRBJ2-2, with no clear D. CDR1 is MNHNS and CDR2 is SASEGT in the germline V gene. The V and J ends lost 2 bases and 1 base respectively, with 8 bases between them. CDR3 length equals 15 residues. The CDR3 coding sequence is TGTGCCAGCAGTGAAAGGGCGTGGAACACCGGGGAGCTGTTTTTT. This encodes CASSERAWNTGELFF.

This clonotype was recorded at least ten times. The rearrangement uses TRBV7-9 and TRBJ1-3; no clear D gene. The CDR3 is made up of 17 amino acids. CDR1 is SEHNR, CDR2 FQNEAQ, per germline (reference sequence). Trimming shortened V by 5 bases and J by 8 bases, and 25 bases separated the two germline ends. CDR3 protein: CASSPTGVRTSWDTIYF. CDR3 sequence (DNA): TGTGCCAGCAGCCCCACCGGGGTGAGGACCTCCTGGGACACCATATATTTT. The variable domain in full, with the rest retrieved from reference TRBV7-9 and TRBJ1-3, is DTGVSQNPRHKITKRGQNVTFRCDPISEHNRLYWYRQTLGQGPEFLTYFQNEAQLEKSRLLSDRFSAERPKGSFSTLEIQRTEQGDSAMYLCASSPTGVRTSWDTIYFGEGSWLTVV.

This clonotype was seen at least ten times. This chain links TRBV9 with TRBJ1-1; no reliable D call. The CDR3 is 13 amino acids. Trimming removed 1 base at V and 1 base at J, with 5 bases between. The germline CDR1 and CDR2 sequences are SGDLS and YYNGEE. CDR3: CASSVQPNTEAFF. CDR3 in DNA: TGTGCCAGCAGCGTACAACCGAACACTGAAGCTTTCTTT.

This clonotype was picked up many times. The CDR3 spells CASSQDTIGNEQFF. CDR3 nucleotides: TGTGCCAGCAGCCAAGATACGATTGGCAATGAGCAGTTCTTC. The chain carries TRBV3-1 and TRBJ2-1, with no clear D. Germline V gene data show CDR1 as LGHDT and CDR2 as YNNKEL (reference sequence). The germline V and J ends were trimmed by 0 bases and 6 bases, with 9 bases remaining between them. The CDR3 length is 14 residues.

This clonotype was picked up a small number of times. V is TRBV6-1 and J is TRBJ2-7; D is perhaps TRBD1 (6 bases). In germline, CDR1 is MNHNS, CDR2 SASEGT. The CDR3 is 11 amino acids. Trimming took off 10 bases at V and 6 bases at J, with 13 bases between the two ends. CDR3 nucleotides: TGTGCCACAAAGGCACAGGGCGAGCAGTACTTC. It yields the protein CATKAQGEQYF.

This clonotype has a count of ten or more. This CDR3 reads CASSFSTGGITEAFF. In DNA form, the CDR3 reads TGTGCCAGCAGCTTTTCGACAGGGGGGATTACTGAAGCTTTCTTT. The chain links TRBV7-9 to TRBJ1-1; 9 bases match TRBD1. Germline CDR1 SEHNR, CDR2 FQNEAQ (reference sequence). After removal of 3 bases from V and 5 bases from J, the junction contained 7 bases not matched to a gene. The CDR3 is 15 residues long.

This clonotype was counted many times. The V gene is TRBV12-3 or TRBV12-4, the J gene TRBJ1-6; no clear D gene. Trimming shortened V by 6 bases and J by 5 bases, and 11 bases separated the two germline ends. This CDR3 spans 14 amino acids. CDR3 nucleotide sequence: TGTGCCAGCAGAACCGGGATCCATAATTCACCCCTCCACTTT. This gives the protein CASRTGIHNSPLHF.

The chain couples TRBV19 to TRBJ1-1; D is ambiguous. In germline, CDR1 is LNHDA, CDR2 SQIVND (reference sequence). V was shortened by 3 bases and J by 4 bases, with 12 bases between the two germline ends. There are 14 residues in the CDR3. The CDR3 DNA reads TGTGCCAGTAGTATCACCCCGGAGGGCACTGAAGCTTTCTTT. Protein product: CASSITPEGTEAFF. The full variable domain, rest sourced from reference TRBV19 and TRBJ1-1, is DGGITQSPKYLFRKEGQNVTLSCEQNLNHDAMYWYRQDPGQGLRLIYYSQIVNDFQKGDIAEGYSVSREKKESFPLTVTSAQKNPTAFYLCASSITPEGTEAFFGQGTRLTVV.

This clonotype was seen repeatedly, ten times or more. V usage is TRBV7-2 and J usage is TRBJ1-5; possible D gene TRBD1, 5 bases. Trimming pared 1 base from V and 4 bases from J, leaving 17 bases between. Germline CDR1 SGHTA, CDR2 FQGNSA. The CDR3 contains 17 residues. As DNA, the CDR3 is TGTGCCAGCAGCTTAGGGGGGTCTAAGGGCTTTAATCAGCCCCAGCATTTT. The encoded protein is CASSLGGSKGFNQPQHF. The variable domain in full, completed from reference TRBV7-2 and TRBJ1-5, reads GAGVSQSPSNKVTEKGKDVELRCDPISGHTALYWYRQSLGQGLEFLIYFQGNSAPDKSGLPSDRFSAERTGGSVSTLTIQRTQQEDSAVYLCASSLGGSKGFNQPQHFGDGTRLSIL.

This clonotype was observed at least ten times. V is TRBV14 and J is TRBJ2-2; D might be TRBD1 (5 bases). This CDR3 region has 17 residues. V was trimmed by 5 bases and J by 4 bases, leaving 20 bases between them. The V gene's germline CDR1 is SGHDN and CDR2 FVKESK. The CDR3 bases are TGTGCCAGCAGCGAAGGGGTCCCAGTCAGAGGCACCGGGGAGCTGTTTTTT. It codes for CASSEGVPVRGTGELFF.

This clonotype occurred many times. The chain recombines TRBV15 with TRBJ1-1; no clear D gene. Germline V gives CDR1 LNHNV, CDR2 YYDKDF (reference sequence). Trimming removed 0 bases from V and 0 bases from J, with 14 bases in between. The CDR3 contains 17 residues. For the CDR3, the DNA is TGTGCCACCAGCAGAGATCTGACGTACCCCTTGAACACTGAAGCTTTCTTT. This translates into CATSRDLTYPLNTEAFF.

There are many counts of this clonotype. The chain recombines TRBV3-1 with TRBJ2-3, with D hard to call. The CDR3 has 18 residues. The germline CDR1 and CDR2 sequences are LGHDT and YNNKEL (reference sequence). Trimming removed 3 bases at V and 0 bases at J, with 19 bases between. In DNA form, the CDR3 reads TGTGCCAGCAGCCACGCTCAAGGTACGGATGCTAGCACAGATACGCAGTATTTT. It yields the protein CASSHAQGTDASTDTQYF.

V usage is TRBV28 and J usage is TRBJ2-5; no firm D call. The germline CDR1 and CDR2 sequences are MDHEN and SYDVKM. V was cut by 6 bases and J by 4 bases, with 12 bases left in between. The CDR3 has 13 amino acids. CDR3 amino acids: CASSHSLGETQYF. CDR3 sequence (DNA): TGTGCCAGCAGCCACAGTTTGGGAGAGACCCAGTACTTC.

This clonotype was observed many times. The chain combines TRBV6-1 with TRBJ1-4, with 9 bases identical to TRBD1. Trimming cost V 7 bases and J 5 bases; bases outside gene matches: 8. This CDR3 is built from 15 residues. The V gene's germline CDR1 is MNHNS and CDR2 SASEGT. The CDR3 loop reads CASITRDRGNEKLFF. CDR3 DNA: TGTGCCAGCATAACGAGAGACAGGGGGAATGAAAAACTGTTTTTT.

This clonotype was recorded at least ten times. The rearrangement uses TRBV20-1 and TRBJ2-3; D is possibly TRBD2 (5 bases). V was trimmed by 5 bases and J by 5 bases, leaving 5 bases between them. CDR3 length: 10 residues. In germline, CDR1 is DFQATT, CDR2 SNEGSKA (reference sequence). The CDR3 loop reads CSAAGDTQYF. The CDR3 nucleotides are TGCAGTGCTGCGGGAGATACGCAGTATTTT.

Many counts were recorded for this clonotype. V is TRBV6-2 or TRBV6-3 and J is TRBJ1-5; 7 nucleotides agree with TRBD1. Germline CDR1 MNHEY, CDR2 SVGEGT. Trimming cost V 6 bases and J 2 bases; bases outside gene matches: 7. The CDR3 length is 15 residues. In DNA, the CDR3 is TGTGCCAGCAGAGACAGGGTTTCGGGCAATCAGCCCCAGCATTTT. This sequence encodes CASRDRVSGNQPQHF.